This T cell receptor beta chain was sequenced for a study of cytomegalovirus exposure and HLA in healthy donors. Across the whole study: Within the Caucasian-associated ancestry cluster were roughly 82% of the 398 genotyped donors. Study results and caveats: Researchers catalogued approximately 160 TCR beta chains as cytomegalovirus-associated. Judged likely to be a sequencing artifact was a cluster of highly shared sequence variants. Later on, an analysis tied approximately 17,000 TCR beta sequences to HLA alleles at 0.05 false discovery rate.

In the PCR, 60 Vbeta and 13 Jbeta primers were used. Method: immunoSEQ multiplex PCR; TCRdb's copy keeps in-frame clones and lacks some. Its listing shows 100,000 to 150,000 clones. Concerning this clone itself: Antigen unknown.

The germline V gene has CDR1 SEHNR and CDR2 FQNEAQ (reference sequence). Trimming left V 5 bases short and J 2 bases short, with 15 bases between. CDR3 size: 15 residues. Sequences were obtained from PBMCs. The chain joins TRBV7-9 to TRBJ2-5; weak D call: TRBD1 (6 bases). The clonotype originates from a woman aged 40 to 49 in good health and CMV-seropositive. The chain's CDR3 is CASSPRQAMQETQYF. The CDR3, as DNA: TGTGCCAGCAGCCCCAGACAGGCGATGCAAGAGACCCAGTACTTC.